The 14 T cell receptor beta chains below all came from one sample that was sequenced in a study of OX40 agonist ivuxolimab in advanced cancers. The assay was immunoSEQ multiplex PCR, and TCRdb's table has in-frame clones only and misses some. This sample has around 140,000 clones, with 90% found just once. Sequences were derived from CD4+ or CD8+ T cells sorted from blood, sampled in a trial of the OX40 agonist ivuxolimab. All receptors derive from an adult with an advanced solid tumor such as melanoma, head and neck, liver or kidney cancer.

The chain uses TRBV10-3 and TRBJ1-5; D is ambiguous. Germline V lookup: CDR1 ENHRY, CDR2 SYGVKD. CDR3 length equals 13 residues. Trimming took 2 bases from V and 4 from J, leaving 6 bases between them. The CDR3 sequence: CAISEIENQPQHF. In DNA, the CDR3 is TGTGCCATCAGTGAGATAGAAAATCAGCCCCAGCATTTT.

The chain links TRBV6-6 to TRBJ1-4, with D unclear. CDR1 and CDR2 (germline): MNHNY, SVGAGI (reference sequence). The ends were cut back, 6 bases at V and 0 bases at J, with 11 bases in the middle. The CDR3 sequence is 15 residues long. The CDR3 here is CASSSRIATNEKLFF. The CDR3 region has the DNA TGTGCCAGCAGCTCCCGAATTGCAACTAATGAAAAACTGTTTTTT.

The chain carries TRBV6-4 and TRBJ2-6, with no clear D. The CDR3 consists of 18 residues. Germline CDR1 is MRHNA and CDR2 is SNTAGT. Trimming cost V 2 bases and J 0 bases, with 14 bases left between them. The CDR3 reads CASSDVRAPGSGANVLTF. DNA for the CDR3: TGTGCCAGCAGTGACGTCCGGGCCCCCGGCTCTGGGGCCAACGTCCTGACTTTC.

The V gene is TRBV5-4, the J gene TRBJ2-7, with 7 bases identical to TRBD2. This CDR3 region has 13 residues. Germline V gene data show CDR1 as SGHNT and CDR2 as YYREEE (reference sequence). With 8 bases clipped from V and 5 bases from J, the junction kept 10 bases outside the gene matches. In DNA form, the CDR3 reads TGTGCCAGTAAGCAGGGAGGGTTCAACGAGCAGTACTTC. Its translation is CASKQGGFNEQYF.

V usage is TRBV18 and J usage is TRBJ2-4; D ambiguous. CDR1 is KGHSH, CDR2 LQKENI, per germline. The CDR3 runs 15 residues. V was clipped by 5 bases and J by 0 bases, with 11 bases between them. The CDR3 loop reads CASSRSDLAKNIQYF. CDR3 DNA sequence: TGTGCCAGCTCAAGGTCAGACCTAGCCAAAAACATTCAGTACTTC.

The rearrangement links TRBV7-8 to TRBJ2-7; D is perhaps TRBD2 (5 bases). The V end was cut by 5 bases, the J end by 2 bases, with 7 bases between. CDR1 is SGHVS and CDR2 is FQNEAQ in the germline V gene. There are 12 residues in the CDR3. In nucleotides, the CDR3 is TGTGCCAGCAGCCGAGGGCCCTACGAGCAGTACTTC. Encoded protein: CASSRGPYEQYF.

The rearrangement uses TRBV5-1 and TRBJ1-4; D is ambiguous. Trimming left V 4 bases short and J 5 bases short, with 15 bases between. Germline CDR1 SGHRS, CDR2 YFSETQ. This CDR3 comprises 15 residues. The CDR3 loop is CASSPVAQPNEKLFF. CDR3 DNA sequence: TGCGCCAGCAGCCCGGTGGCTCAGCCAAATGAAAAACTGTTTTTT. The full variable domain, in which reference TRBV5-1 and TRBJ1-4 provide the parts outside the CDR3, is KAGVTQTPRYLIKTRGQQVTLSCSPISGHRSVSWYQQTPGQGLQFLFEYFSETQRNKGNFPGRFSGRQFSNSRSEMNVSTLELGDSALYLCASSPVAQPNEKLFFGSGTQLSVL.

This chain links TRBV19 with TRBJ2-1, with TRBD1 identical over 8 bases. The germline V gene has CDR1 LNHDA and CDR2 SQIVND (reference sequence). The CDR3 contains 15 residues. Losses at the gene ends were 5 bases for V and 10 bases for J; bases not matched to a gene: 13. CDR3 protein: CASSFLGQGFLEQFF. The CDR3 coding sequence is TGTGCCAGTAGTTTCCTAGGACAGGGATTCTTAGAGCAGTTCTTC.

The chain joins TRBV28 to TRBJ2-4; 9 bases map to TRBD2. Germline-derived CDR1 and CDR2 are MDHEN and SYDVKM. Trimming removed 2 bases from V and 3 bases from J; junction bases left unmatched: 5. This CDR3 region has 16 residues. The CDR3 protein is CASSLGGRADKNIQYF. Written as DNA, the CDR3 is TGTGCCAGCAGTTTAGGCGGGAGGGCCGACAAAAACATTCAGTACTTC.

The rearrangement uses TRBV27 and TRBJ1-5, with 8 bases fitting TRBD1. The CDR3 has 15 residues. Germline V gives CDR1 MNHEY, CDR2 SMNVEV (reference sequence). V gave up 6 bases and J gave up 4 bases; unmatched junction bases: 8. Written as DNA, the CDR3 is TGTGCCAGCAGAACCAGACAGGGGCCTAATCAGCCCCAGCATTTT. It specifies CASRTRQGPNQPQHF.

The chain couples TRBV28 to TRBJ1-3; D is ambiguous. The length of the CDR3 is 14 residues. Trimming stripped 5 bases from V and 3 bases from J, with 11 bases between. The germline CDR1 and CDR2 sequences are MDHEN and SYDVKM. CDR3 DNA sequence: TGTGCCAGCAGTCCGACGGAGATTGGAAACACCATATATTTT. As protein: CASSPTEIGNTIYF.

The CDR3 reads CASSLEQSGSYEQYF. CDR3 nucleotides: TGCGCCAGCAGCTTGGAACAGTCGGGCTCCTACGAGCAGTACTTC. The genes are TRBV5-1 and TRBJ2-7; unclear D gene. The CDR3 contains 15 residues. Germline V gives CDR1 SGHRS, CDR2 YFSETQ. V lost 0 bases and J lost 0, with 10 bases in between.

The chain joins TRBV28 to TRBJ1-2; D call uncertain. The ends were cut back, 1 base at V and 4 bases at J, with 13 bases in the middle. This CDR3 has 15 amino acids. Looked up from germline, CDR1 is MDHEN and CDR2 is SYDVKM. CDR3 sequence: CASSLFQTLSYGYTF. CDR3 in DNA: TGTGCCAGCAGTTTATTCCAGACTCTAAGCTATGGCTACACCTTC.

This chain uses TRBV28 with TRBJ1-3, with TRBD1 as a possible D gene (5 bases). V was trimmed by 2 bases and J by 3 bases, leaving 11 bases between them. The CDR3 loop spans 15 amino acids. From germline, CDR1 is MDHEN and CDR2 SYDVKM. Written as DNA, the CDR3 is TGTGCCAGCAGTTTACCCGGTGGGGGTGGAAACACCATATATTTT. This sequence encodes CASSLPGGGGNTIYF. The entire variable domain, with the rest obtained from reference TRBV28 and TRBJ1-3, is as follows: DVKVTQSSRYLVKRTGEKVFLECVQDMDHENMFWYRQDPGLGLRLIYFSYDVKMKEKGDIPEGYSVSREKKERFSLILESASTNQTSMYLCASSLPGGGGNTIYFGEGSWLTVV.